The 14 T cell receptor beta chains listed next were all sequenced from one sample in a study of T cells after posttransplantation cyclophosphamide. The method was immunoSEQ multiplex PCR; TCRdb's version includes in-frame clones alone and lacks a portion of them. The sample shows tens of thousands of clones, none of them appearing just once. The specimen was PBMCs. Every receptor here comes from a woman aged 55-70 years in good health, CMV-negative, and a related stem cell transplant donor.

This chain uses TRBV7-9 with TRBJ2-7; D is perhaps TRBD1 (5 bases). CDR3 length equals 15 residues. The germline V gene has CDR1 SEHNR and CDR2 FQNEAQ (reference sequence). Trimming left V 3 bases short and J 0 bases short, with 12 bases between. The DNA of the CDR3 is TGTGCCAGCAGCTTTTCAAGGGGTTACTCCTACGAGCAGTACTTC. Protein sequence: CASSFSRGYSYEQYF.

There are many counts of this clone. The chain joins TRBV7-8 to TRBJ2-7; D gene uncertain. The CDR3 is made up of 13 amino acids. V shed 1 base and J shed 1 base, with 5 bases lying between them. Germline loops: CDR1 SGHVS, CDR2 FQNEAQ. The CDR3 is CASSLGESYEQYF. The CDR3 coding sequence is TGTGCCAGCAGCTTAGGAGAGTCCTACGAGCAGTACTTC.

Relative to its sample, this clone is medium-sized. V and J are TRBV6-6 and TRBJ1-3, with no clear D. Trimming took off 2 bases at V and 1 base at J, with 9 bases between the two ends. This CDR3 spans 15 amino acids. Germline CDR1 is MNHNY and CDR2 is SVGAGI (reference sequence). The CDR3: CASSYGARSGNTIYF. In DNA, the CDR3 is TGTGCCAGCAGTTACGGCGCCAGGTCTGGAAACACCATATATTTT.

This clone was counted many times. This rearrangement joins TRBV7-2 to TRBJ2-7, with 7 bases fitting TRBD2. The germline CDR1 and CDR2 sequences are SGHTA and FQGNSA. V lost 2 bases to trimming and J lost 5 bases; unmatched junction nucleotides: 15. This CDR3 spans 17 amino acids. The CDR3, as DNA: TGTGCCAGCAGCTTAAGGGTCCCCGGACTAGGCCCCGACGAGCAGTACTTC. Amino acids: CASSLRVPGLGPDEQYF. The full variable domain, rest sourced from reference TRBV7-2 and TRBJ2-7, is GAGVSQSPSNKVTEKGKDVELRCDPISGHTALYWYRQSLGQGLEFLIYFQGNSAPDKSGLPSDRFSAERTGGSVSTLTIQRTQQEDSAVYLCASSLRVPGLGPDEQYFGPGTRLTVT.

This clone was seen repeatedly, ten times or more. The genes are TRBV5-1 and TRBJ2-1; no reliable D call. Germline CDR1 SGHRS, CDR2 YFSETQ. V was pared by 4 bases and J by 6 bases, with 14 bases between. The CDR3 covers 14 residues. CDR3 DNA: TGCGCCAGCAGCCCCGGTGTCGCCGTCAATGAGCAGTTCTTC. Its translation: CASSPGVAVNEQFF.

In its sample, this clone was seen many times. This chain uses TRBV6-5 with TRBJ2-5, with D possibly matching TRBD1 (6 bases). V shed 5 bases and J shed 3 bases, with 10 bases lying between them. The V gene's germline CDR1 is MNHEY and CDR2 SVGAGI. CDR3 length: 13 residues. The DNA of the CDR3 is TGTGCCAGCAGTCCCACAGGGAAAGAGACCCAGTACTTC. It encodes CASSPTGKETQYF.

There are many counts of this clone. This chain joins TRBV28 and TRBJ2-2; 8 bases are a match to TRBD1. CDR1 is MDHEN and CDR2 is SYDVKM in the germline V gene. V lost 1 base and J lost 2; bases outside the gene matches: 3. This CDR3 contains 16 residues. CDR3 nucleotide sequence: TGTGCCAGCAGTTTATTACAGGGGGACAACACCGGGGAGCTGTTTTTT. Translating it yields CASSLLQGDNTGELFF.

A word on this clone: Other nucleotide sequences from this sample produce the same CDR3. This CDR3 is CASSSPRDRGGSPLHF. The CDR3 coding sequence is TGTGCCAGTAGTTCCCCCCGGGACAGGGGGGGCTCACCCCTCCACTTT. The chain couples TRBV19 to TRBJ1-6; 11 bases map to TRBD1. The CDR3 spans 16 residues. Germline V gene data show CDR1 as LNHDA and CDR2 as SQIVND (reference sequence). Trimming cost V 5 bases and J 10 bases; bases outside gene matches: 10.

There are many counts of this clone. This chain uses TRBV14 with TRBJ1-1; D is ambiguous. The CDR3 loop spans 13 amino acids. With 3 bases removed from V and 1 base from J, the gap between germline ends came to 6 bases. Looked up from germline, CDR1 is SGHDN and CDR2 is FVKESK. The chain's CDR3 is CASSQGRNTEAFF. Here the CDR3 DNA reads TGTGCCAGCAGCCAGGGGAGGAACACTGAAGCTTTCTTT.

This clone was recorded many times. The chain employs TRBV15 and TRBJ2-2; 10 nucleotides match TRBD2. Germline V lookup: CDR1 LNHNV, CDR2 YYDKDF (reference sequence). J gave up 5 bases and V 1 base, and 4 bases lay outside the gene matches. The CDR3 sequence is 16 residues long. Here the CDR3 DNA reads TGTGCCACCAGCAGAGGTAGCGGGGGGCGAACCGGGGAGCTGTTTTTT. Translating it yields CATSRGSGGRTGELFF. Combining the CDR3 with reference TRBV15 and TRBJ2-2 gives the whole variable domain DAMVIQNPRYQVTQFGKPVTLSCSQTLNHNVMYWYQQKSSQAPKLLFHYYDKDFNNEADTPDNFQSRRPNTSFCFLDIRSPGLGDTAMYLCATSRGSGGRTGELFFGEGSRLTVL.

There are many counts of this clone. The chain couples TRBV15 to TRBJ1-1; no firm D call. This CDR3 has 13 residues. The V gene's germline CDR1 is LNHNV and CDR2 YYDKDF (reference sequence). V was pared by 0 bases and J by 5 bases, with 7 bases between. The CDR3 region has the DNA TGTGCCACCAGCAGAGATCGGTGGACTGAAGCTTTCTTT. Protein: CATSRDRWTEAFF.

There are many counts of this clone. V is TRBV28 and J is TRBJ1-5; perhaps TRBD1 as D (5 bases). The germline CDR1 and CDR2 sequences are MDHEN and SYDVKM. Trimming left V 5 bases short and J 11 bases short, with 25 bases between. The CDR3 extends over 16 amino acids. The CDR3 spells CASSPYGVGPSLTQHF. In DNA form, the CDR3 reads TGTGCCAGCAGTCCATATGGCGTGGGGCCCTCTTTGACCCAGCATTTT.

This clone was seen many times. CDR3 in amino acids: CASSLALAGAYNEQFF. DNA of the CDR3: TGTGCCAGCAGCTTAGCCCTGGCGGGAGCATACAATGAGCAGTTCTTC. The chain recombines TRBV7-7 with TRBJ2-1; 7 bases are a match to TRBD2. From germline, CDR1 is SSHAT and CDR2 FNYEAQ (reference sequence). The V and J ends lost 0 bases and 4 bases, in that order; junction bases with no gene match: 6. The CDR3 consists of 16 residues.

There are many counts of this clone. The V call is TRBV9, the J call TRBJ1-3; D call uncertain. The CDR3 contains 15 residues. Germline V gene data show CDR1 as SGDLS and CDR2 as YYNGEE. V lost 0 bases and J 0 bases, leaving 7 bases between the germline ends. Here the CDR3 reads CASSVAGSSGNTIYF. DNA of the CDR3: TGTGCCAGCAGCGTAGCTGGGAGCTCTGGAAACACCATATATTTT.